This T cell receptor (beta chain) was sequenced during a study of shared clonotypes between healthy human individuals. Study background: A donor's plate count was three for CD4 naive and three for CD4 memory; CD8 naive had two and CD8 memory one.

General study points: Relative to memory subsets, naive subsets generally showed larger estimated richness. The rarefaction results pointed to incomplete sorted-subset sequencing despite large depth.

V lost 8 bases and J lost 5, with 13 bases in between. Germline V gene data show CDR1 as MNHNS and CDR2 as SASEGT. The CDR3 contains 13 residues. To note about this clone: Antigen unknown.

Assay used: immunoSEQ multiplex PCR; TCRdb lists only in-frame clones, some missing. The table records about 730,000 clones, 72% of them present only once. The clonotype originates from a woman in her twenties or thirties in good health. The sequencing input was memory CD4+ T cells sorted from blood. Sample subset: CD45RA-negative fraction. The V and J genes are TRBV6-1 and TRBJ1-5, with a tentative D call TRBD1 (5 bases). In nucleotides, the CDR3 is TGTGCCAGCGGGGGTCGGCTTGATCAGCCCCAGCATTTT. Translating it yields CASGGRLDQPQHF.